The clone carrying this TCR beta chain came up a few times. Its target is unknown. With template switching, a universal primer site was added, and the cDNA carried unique molecular identifiers. MiXCR, run by TCRdb on the 5' RACE reads, gives a single entry per CDR3 protein. In the table there are roughly 250,000 distinct CDR3 sequences, 5.5% to 7% of which are singletons. This entry belongs to a study of identical twins. Study-wide points: Weaker excess twin sharing was seen among beta out-of-frame sequences. Compared with unrelated sharing, twin-shared out-of-frame alpha sequences had more low-probability sequences.

The V gene end was trimmed by 0 bases and the J gene end by 1 base; junction bases not matched to a gene: 2. CDR3 length: 15 residues. Per germline, CDR1 SGHTA and CDR2 FQGNSA. These data were also filed under a second study, of yellow fever vaccine responses in identical twins.

The sequence was obtained from a woman between 18 and 29 years old in good health. Input material: memory (CD45RO+) T cells sorted from blood. This chain links TRBV7-2 with TRBJ2-5, with TRBD1 identical over 7 bases. CDR3 protein: CASSLAGTAQETQYF. Written as DNA, the CDR3 is TGTGCCAGCAGCTTAGCCGGGACAGCCCAAGAGACCCAGTACTTC. Combining the CDR3 with reference TRBV7-2 and TRBJ2-5 gives the whole variable domain GAGVSQSPSNKVTEKGKDVELRCDPISGHTALYWYRQSLGQGLEFLIYFQGNSAPDKSGLPSDRFSAERTGGSVSTLTIQRTQQEDSAVYLCASSLAGTAQETQYFGPGTRLLVL.